Listed below are T cell receptor beta chains from one sample, sequenced in a study of read filtering for tumor transcriptome and immune sequencing. Using its own MiXCR run on the reads, TCRdb lists one record per CDR3 protein. Of approximately 150,000 distinct CDR3 sequences listed, roughly 13% are singletons. What was sequenced was a population of CD138-negative cells sorted from bone marrow. All receptors derive from a donor at least 40 years old with multiple myeloma. CDR3s include the opening cysteine and the closing phenylalanine or tryptophan. D genes are given only for firm matches. A clone size is listed for some rows: how often the clone was seen (once, few, many), or a class if it is expanded.

v_gene	d_gene	j_gene	abundance	CDR3nt	CDR3aa
TRBV6-1	TRBD2	TRBJ2-3	many	TGTGCCAGCAGTGGTAGCGGGAGCGGGGTAGATACGCAGTATTTT	CASSGSGSGVDTQYF
TRBV29-1	NA	TRBJ2-4	many	TGCAGCGTTGAAGGGCCTACTGGCATTCAGTACTTC	CSVEGPTGIQYF
TRBV27	NA	TRBJ2-7	few	TGTGCCAGCAGCTACTCCCGGATCTACGAGCAGTACTTC	CASSYSRIYEQYF
TRBV7-9	TRBD1	TRBJ1-1	many	TGTGCCAGCAGCCCGGGACAGGGGGCCGCTGAAGCTTTCTTT	CASSPGQGAAEAFF
TRBV7-6	NA	TRBJ2-1	many	TGTGCCAGCAGCTCTAGGGGTTGGGGCGTCGGCGGGGATGAGCAGTTCTTC	CASSSRGWGVGGDEQFF
TRBV4-1	TRBD2	TRBJ2-1	many	TGCGCCAGCAGCCAAGATGAGGCGGGAGGGCCTTACAATGAGCAGTTCTTC	CASSQDEAGGPYNEQFF
TRBV15	TRBD2	TRBJ2-3	many	TGTGCCACCAGCAGGACTAGCGGGAGAACCACAGATACGCAGTATTTT	CATSRTSGRTTDTQYF
TRBV11-3	TRBD2	TRBJ2-1	many	TGTGCCAGCAGCTTTAGTTTACTAGCGGGAGCAGGTGAGCAGTTCTTC	CASSFSLLAGAGEQFF
TRBV10-3	TRBD2	TRBJ2-1	NA	TGTGCCATCAGTGAGGGACTAGCGAACAATGAGCAGTTCTTC	CAISEGLANNEQFF
TRBV12-3/TRBV12-4	NA	TRBJ2-7	many	TGTGCCAGCAGTTTGAACGGAGTCTACGAGCAGTACTTC	CASSLNGVYEQYF
TRBV29-1	TRBD2	TRBJ2-3	many	TGCGTGACCCGGGGGACTAATTTTCTAGATACGCAGTATTTT	CVTRGTNFLDTQYF
TRBV15	TRBD2	TRBJ2-1	many	TGTGCCACCAGCAGCCCACTCCTAGCGGACTACAATGAGCAGTTCTTC	CATSSPLLADYNEQFF
TRBV10-3	NA	TRBJ2-3	many	TGTGCCATGGGGGGCGGTCCCACAGATACGCAGTATTTT	CAMGGGPTDTQYF
TRBV5-1	NA	TRBJ2-1	NA	TGCGCCAGCAGCTTGGAACTCAATGACAATGAGCAGTTCTTC	CASSLELNDNEQFF
TRBV18	NA	TRBJ2-1	many	TGTGCCAGCTCATCAAGGGGCTCCGGTGCCTACAATGAGCAGTTCTTC	CASSSRGSGAYNEQFF
TRBV5-1	NA	TRBJ2-6	many	TGCGCCAGCAGCACGGGATTCTCTGGGGCCAACGTCCTGACTTTC	CASSTGFSGANVLTF
TRBV7-9	NA	TRBJ1-5	many	TGTGCCAGCAGCCTTGGGGGGGGCATGGGCAATCAGCCCCAGCATTTT	CASSLGGGMGNQPQHF
TRBV29-1	TRBD1	TRBJ2-3	many	TGCAGCGCCCGGACAGGGGGCACAGATACGCAGTATTTT	CSARTGGTDTQYF
TRBV4-3	TRBD2	TRBJ2-7	many	TGCGCCAGCAGCCAACCCGGAGAGCGGGAAAGCTACGAGCAGTACTTC	CASSQPGERESYEQYF
TRBV15	NA	TRBJ2-5	many	TGTGCCACCAGCAGAGACAGGGTCGAAGAGACCCAGTACTTC	CATSRDRVEETQYF
TRBV7-9	TRBD1	TRBJ2-7	many	TGTGCCAGCAGCGTGACAGGGGTCGAGCAGTACTTC	CASSVTGVEQYF
TRBV29-1	NA	TRBJ2-6	NA	TGCAGCGCCGCTGGGACAGGGGCCAACGTCCTGACTTTC	CSAAGTGANVLTF
TRBV13	TRBD1	TRBJ1-1	many	TGTGCCAGCAGCGCACAGGGGAGACCTGAAGCTTTCTTT	CASSAQGRPEAFF
TRBV2	TRBD2	TRBJ2-5	many	TGTGCCAGCACCGGACTAGCGGGAGAAGAGACCCAGTACTTC	CASTGLAGEETQYF
TRBV11-2	TRBD2	TRBJ2-1	many	TGTGCCAGCAGCTTAGGTTGGGGGGGGGGTAGCAATGAGCAGTTCTTC	CASSLGWGGGSNEQFF
TRBV9	NA	TRBJ2-2	few	TGTGCCAGCAGCGTACGTGGTGGGGCGAACACCGGGGAGCTGTTTTTT	CASSVRGGANTGELFF
TRBV7-9	NA	TRBJ2-2	many	TGTGCCAGCAGCTTCCCACCGGGTCACGGATTGGGCACCGGGGAGCTGTTTTTT	CASSFPPGHGLGTGELFF
TRBV6-5	NA	TRBJ1-5	many	TGTGCCAGCAGGGCCAGTGACAGTTACAATCAGCCCCAGCATTTT	CASRASDSYNQPQHF
TRBV11-3	TRBD2	TRBJ2-1	many	TGTGCCAGCAGGTCCATTGGACTAGCCCTTTATGAGCAGTTCTTC	CASRSIGLALYEQFF
TRBV7-9	TRBD2	TRBJ2-7	many	TGTGCCAGCAGCTTAGCCGCGACTAGCGGGAGGGATGAGCAGTACTTC	CASSLAATSGRDEQYF
TRBV29-1	TRBD2	TRBJ2-7	many	TGCAGCGTCAAGCGGGGAGCCTACGAGCAGTACTTC	CSVKRGAYEQYF
TRBV27	TRBD2	TRBJ2-1	many	TGTGCCAGCAGTTTGGAAGGGACTAGCGGGAGAGTTAGCTCCTACAATGAGCAGTTCTTC	CASSLEGTSGRVSSYNEQFF
TRBV4-1	NA	TRBJ2-5	few	TGCGCCAGCAGCCAAGGTCCGGGACAAGCGTACCAAGAGACCCAGTACTTC	CASSQGPGQAYQETQYF
TRBV19	NA	TRBJ2-7	NA	TGTGCCAGTAGTCTACGGGACTCCCTCTACGAGCAGTACTTC	CASSLRDSLYEQYF
TRBV19	NA	TRBJ1-5	NA	TGTGCCAGTAGTACCGCGGGATATAGCAATCAGCCCCAGCATTTT	CASSTAGYSNQPQHF
TRBV4-2	NA	TRBJ2-2	many	TGTGCCAGCAGCCAAGAGGATCGCGCCGGGGAGCTGTTTTTT	CASSQEDRAGELFF
TRBV5-1	NA	TRBJ2-6	many	TGCGCCAGCAGCTTGAGGGGCAGCTCTGGGGCCAACGTCCTGACTTTC	CASSLRGSSGANVLTF
TRBV9	NA	TRBJ2-3	many	TGTGCCAGCAGCGTAGTGGCGGGTACAGATACGCAGTATTTT	CASSVVAGTDTQYF
TRBV19	NA	TRBJ2-1	NA	TGTGCCAGTAGTATCTACGACAATGAGCAGTTCTTC	CASSIYDNEQFF
TRBV28	NA	TRBJ1-5	many	TGTGCCAGCAATAGGCCAGGGGATCAGCCCCAGCATTTT	CASNRPGDQPQHF
TRBV24-1	TRBD2	TRBJ2-2	many	TGTGCCACCAGTGATCGGACTAGCGTAAGGACCGGGGAGCTGTTTTTT	CATSDRTSVRTGELFF
TRBV3-1	NA	TRBJ2-7	many	TGTGCCAGCAGCCAGGAGGGGGCGCGGGAGCAGTACTTC	CASSQEGAREQYF